One and the same sample provided the 15 T cell receptor beta chains below, sequenced in a study of blood T cell repertoires in COVID-19. Sequenced by immunoSEQ multiplex PCR; TCRdb stores in-frame clones only, minus some. The sample holds 35,000 to 45,000 clones, around 92% seen once. The sample taken for sequencing was peripheral blood. These receptors originate from a woman older than 75 with acute or convalescent COVID-19.

The rearrangement joins TRBV18 to TRBJ2-2; 7 bases align to TRBD1. In germline, CDR1 is KGHSH, CDR2 LQKENI. Losses at the gene ends were 4 bases for V and 6 bases for J; bases not matched to a gene: 8. This CDR3 has 15 amino acids. The DNA of the CDR3 is TGTGCCAGCTCACGCGACAGGGAACTAGCCGGGGAGCTGTTTTTT. Amino acid sequence: CASSRDRELAGELFF.

The chain links TRBV15 to TRBJ1-1, with TRBD1 matching over 9 bases. The CDR3 has 15 amino acids. V lost 4 bases to trimming and J lost 6 bases; unmatched junction nucleotides: 9. Germline CDR1 reads LNHNV; CDR2 reads YYDKDF (reference sequence). CDR3: CATSTLTGGLAEAFF. CDR3 DNA sequence: TGTGCCACCAGCACTTTAACAGGGGGCCTAGCTGAAGCTTTCTTT.

Turning to this clone: An end of the junction does not agree with germline; a read error may underlie this. CDR3 protein: CASSLQVQGGTQYF. In nucleotides, the CDR3 is TGTGCTAGCAGCCTGCAGGTACAGGGCGGGACCCAGTACTTC. The chain links TRBV7-7 to TRBJ2-5; perhaps TRBD1 as D (6 bases). Germline CDR1 SSHAT, CDR2 FNYEAQ (reference sequence). The CDR3 has 14 residues.

J is TRBJ2-5 and V is TRBV11-2, with 15 bases fitting TRBD2. The germline V gene has CDR1 SGHAT and CDR2 FQNNGV. J lost 5 bases, V lost 4 bases, and 14 bases had no gene match. This CDR3 has 19 residues. CDR3 nucleotide sequence: TGTGCCAGCAGCTCCCGGACTAGCGGGGGGGTTAGTGGATTCGAGACCCAGTACTTC. Amino acids: CASSSRTSGGVSGFETQYF. The complete variable domain, with remaining parts taken from reference TRBV11-2 and TRBJ2-5, reads EAGVAQSPRYKIIEKRQSVAFWCNPISGHATLYWYQQILGQGPKLLIQFQNNGVVDDSQLPKDRFSAERLKGVDSTLKIQPAKLEDSAVYLCASSSRTSGGVSGFETQYFGPGTRLLVL.

The V gene is TRBV19, the J gene TRBJ2-2; TRBD1 matches at 9 bases. Germline loops: CDR1 LNHDA, CDR2 SQIVND (reference sequence). V lost 4 bases, J lost 1 base, and 4 bases stayed unmatched. The CDR3 is 16 amino acids. In DNA form, the CDR3 reads TGTGCCAGTAGTACTCGGACAGGGGTGAACACCGGGGAGCTGTTTTTT. Its protein product is CASSTRTGVNTGELFF.

The chain recombines TRBV5-1 with TRBJ1-2; tentatively, D is TRBD1 (6 bases). The CDR3 is made up of 13 amino acids. The germline CDR1 and CDR2 sequences are SGHRS and YFSETQ. Trimming cost V 4 bases and J 1 base, with 8 bases left between them. The CDR3 coding sequence is TGCGCCAGCAGCCTAGGGGGTAACTATGGCTACACCTTC. Translating it yields CASSLGGNYGYTF.

J is TRBJ1-2 and V is TRBV19, with TRBD1 identical over 11 bases. The V gene's germline CDR1 is LNHDA and CDR2 SQIVND (reference sequence). The CDR3 has 15 residues. V dropped 1 base and J dropped 8; count of bases not matched to a gene: 6. CDR3 residues: CASSIGRDRGSGYTF. DNA for the CDR3: TGTGCCAGTAGTATAGGCCGGGACAGGGGGAGCGGCTACACCTTC. The full variable domain, rest sourced from reference TRBV19 and TRBJ1-2, is DGGITQSPKYLFRKEGQNVTLSCEQNLNHDAMYWYRQDPGQGLRLIYYSQIVNDFQKGDIAEGYSVSREKKESFPLTVTSAQKNPTAFYLCASSIGRDRGSGYTFGSGTRLTVV.

This chain connects TRBV24-1 to TRBJ1-2, with D perhaps matching TRBD1 (6 bases). Trimming removed 10 bases at V and 5 bases at J, with 28 bases between. CDR3 length: 17 residues. Germline-derived CDR1 and CDR2 are KGHDR and SFDVKD. The CDR3 DNA reads as TGTGCCACGCAATACAACCCGGGACAACCAACCCAATATGGCTACACCTTC. This translates into CATQYNPGQPTQYGYTF.

The sample holds a few counts of this clone. This sequence joins TRBV7-3 and TRBJ1-6, with D possibly being TRBD1 (6 bases). Germline V gene sequence: CDR1 SGHTA, CDR2 FQGTGA. The CDR3 is 15 residues long. V dropped 0 bases and J dropped 5 bases, with 8 bases sitting between them. Here the CDR3 DNA reads TGTGCCAGCAGCTTAACGCCAGGGGATAATTCACCCCTCCACTTT. Its translation: CASSLTPGDNSPLHF.

The chain couples TRBV18 to TRBJ1-4, with 7 bases that match TRBD1. The trim removed 4 bases at V and 12 bases at J, leaving 2 bases unmatched. The CDR3 has 11 amino acids. Germline V lookup: CDR1 KGHSH, CDR2 LQKENI. The CDR3 sequence: CASSRQGELFF. CDR3 coding DNA: TGTGCCAGCTCACGTCAGGGGGAACTGTTTTTT.

The chain uses TRBV6-5 and TRBJ2-2, with D tentatively TRBD2 (7 bases). The germline V gene has CDR1 MNHEY and CDR2 SVGAGI. The CDR3 covers 15 residues. The CDR3 bases are TGTGTCTCGAGAGGGGGGGGGCAGGGCACCGGGGAGCTGTTTTTT. It is translated as CVSRGGGQGTGELFF.

The CDR3 DNA is TGTGCCATTCGAAAAGGGGGCGAGCAAAGCGATCCCTACACCTTC. Protein: CAIRKGGEQSDPYTF. The V and J genes are TRBV10-3 and TRBJ1-2; 7 positions match TRBD1. The germline V gene has CDR1 ENHRY and CDR2 SYGVKD. The CDR3 extends over 15 amino acids. With V trimmed by 9 bases and J by 10 bases, 20 bases remained unmatched.

This chain connects TRBV11-2 to TRBJ2-5, with no clear D. V shed 3 bases and J shed 3 bases, with 8 bases lying between them. Germline V CDR1 and CDR2: SGHAT, FQNNGV. CDR3 length equals 13 residues. CDR3: CASSFVAEETQYF. CDR3 in DNA: TGTGCCAGCAGCTTTGTGGCTGAAGAGACCCAGTACTTC.

The chain joins TRBV5-5 to TRBJ1-6; 7 positions agree with TRBD1. The CDR3 is 15 amino acids. In germline, CDR1 is SGHKS, CDR2 YYEKEE (reference sequence). V gave up 3 bases and J gave up 3 bases; unmatched junction bases: 3. The CDR3 DNA reads as TGTGCCAGCAGCTCGGGACAGAACTATAATTCACCCCTCCACTTT. Translating gives CASSSGQNYNSPLHF.

The chain uses TRBV20-1 and TRBJ2-7, with a tentative D call TRBD1 (5 bases). Looked up from germline, CDR1 is DFQATT and CDR2 is SNEGSKA (reference sequence). The CDR3 extends over 12 amino acids. Trimming cost V 3 bases and J 0 bases, with 6 bases left between them. The CDR3 bases are TGCAGTGCTAGTACAGGCTCCTACGAGCAGTACTTC. Its protein is CSASTGSYEQYF.